This T cell receptor (beta chain) is drawn from a study of T cell changes during pregnancy in multiple sclerosis. Produced via immunoSEQ multiplex PCR; TCRdb's table is partial and in-frame only. The table includes about 58,000 clones, under 95% detected once. The germline V gene has CDR1 SGHNT and CDR2 YENEEA. The germline V and J ends were trimmed by 1 base and 0 bases, with 18 bases remaining between them. This CDR3 has 18 amino acids. The chain couples TRBV11-3 to TRBJ1-1, with a possible D match to TRBD1 (6 bases). The source of this sequence is a female donor in good health, enrolled as a control in a pregnancy study. The sample here was CD4+ T cells from peripheral blood mononuclear cells, taken after pregnancy. CDR3 sequence reads: CASSLGSGRGGMNTEAFF. The CDR3, as DNA: TGTGCCAGCAGCTTAGGCTCGGGCAGGGGTGGCATGAACACTGAAGCTTTCTTT.